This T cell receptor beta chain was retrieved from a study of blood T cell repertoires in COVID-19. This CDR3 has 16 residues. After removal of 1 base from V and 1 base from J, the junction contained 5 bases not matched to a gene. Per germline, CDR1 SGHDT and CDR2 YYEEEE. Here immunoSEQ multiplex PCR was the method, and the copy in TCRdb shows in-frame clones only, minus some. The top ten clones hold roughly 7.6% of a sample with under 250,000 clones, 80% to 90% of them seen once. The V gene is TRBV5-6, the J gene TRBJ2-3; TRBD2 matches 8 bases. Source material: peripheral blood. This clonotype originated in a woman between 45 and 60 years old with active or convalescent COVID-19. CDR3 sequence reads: CASSLISTSGTDTQYF. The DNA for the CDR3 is TGTGCCAGCAGCTTGATCTCGACTAGCGGCACAGATACGCAGTATTTT.